The entry below gives a single T cell receptor beta chain sequence along with its context. V gave up 8 bases and J gave up 2 bases, with 10 bases separating them. The CDR3 runs to 14 residues. Germline CDR1 and CDR2: MNHEY and SVGAGI. The sample comes from a study of control samples from healthy donors and cancer patients. Sequenced by immunoSEQ multiplex PCR; TCRdb stores in-frame clones only, minus some. Here the sample spans 95,000 to 120,000 clones, 70% to 85% being singletons. Sequencing was performed on blood. The chain carries TRBV6-5 and TRBJ1-6; a weak D match, TRBD1 (5 bases). The clonotype comes from a man aged 18 to 35 in good health. Here the CDR3 reads CASFRGTYNSPLHF. The CDR3 DNA follows: TGTGCCAGCTTTCGGGGGACCTATAATTCACCCCTCCACTTT.